A selection of T cell receptor beta chains follows, all from one sample in a study of blood T cell repertoires in COVID-19. Method: immunoSEQ multiplex PCR; TCRdb's copy keeps in-frame clones and lacks some. The sample has 120,000 to 150,000 clones; 75% to 90% are singletons. The sequenced sample consisted of peripheral blood. The receptors were sampled from a man in his fifties who had recovered from COVID-19. CDR3s include the opening cysteine and the closing phenylalanine or tryptophan. D genes are given only for firm matches. A clone size is listed for some rows: how often the clone was seen (once, few, many), or a class if it is expanded.

V gene	clone size	D gene	J gene	CDR3 DNA	CDR3 protein
TRBV9	.	TRBD1	TRBJ2-7	TGTGCCAGCAGCCCCAGGGGGCAGGACTACGAGCAGTACTTC	CASSPRGQDYEQYF
TRBV7-3	few	TRBD1	TRBJ2-6	TGTGCCAGCAGCTTAGGGACAGGAGTCTCTGGGGCCAACGTCCTGACTTTC	CASSLGTGVSGANVLTF
TRBV30	.	.	TRBJ1-2	TGTGCCTGGAGTCCGGACAGCTATGGCTACACCTTC	CAWSPDSYGYTF
TRBV7-3	.	.	TRBJ2-1	TGTGCCAGCAGCTTAAATCCGCGTAGTGAGCAGTTCTTC	CASSLNPRSEQFF
TRBV6-1	few	.	TRBJ1-6	TGTGCCAGCAGTGAATGGGAGGGCTCGGGTAATTCACCCCTCCACTTT	CASSEWEGSGNSPLHF
TRBV5-1	.	.	TRBJ2-5	TGCGCCAGCAGCGTGGGACACTCCAGGGAGACCCAGTACTTC	CASSVGHSRETQYF
TRBV7-2	few	TRBD1	TRBJ1-5	TGTGCCAGCAGCCCGCGGACAGGGGGCGATCAGCCCCAGCATTTT	CASSPRTGGDQPQHF
TRBV7-8	.	TRBD1	TRBJ1-4	TGTGCCAGCAGCAGGGGACAGGGTAATGAAAAACTGTTTTTT	CASSRGQGNEKLFF
TRBV29-1	.	.	TRBJ2-7	TGCAGCGCGACGGGGGTGGGCGAGCAGTACTTC	CSATGVGEQYF
TRBV6-5	once	.	TRBJ1-4	TGTGCCAGCAGGGAGAATGAAAAACTGTTTTTT	CASRENEKLFF
TRBV5-4	.	TRBD1	TRBJ1-3	TGTGCCAGCAGCACGGGACAGGCACGATCTGGAAACACCATATATTTT	CASSTGQARSGNTIYF
TRBV5-4	.	.	TRBJ2-1	TGTGCCAGCAGCTTGTCAGGGGACAATGAGCAGTTCTTC	CASSLSGDNEQFF
TRBV15	.	.	TRBJ2-3	TGTGCCACCAGCAGAGATCGGAGCCCCCCAGATACGCAGTATTTT	CATSRDRSPPDTQYF
TRBV11-3	once	.	TRBJ2-7	TGTGCCAGCAGCTTGCTGGGACTCACAGAGTCCTACTCCTACGAGCAGTACTTC	CASSLLGLTESYSYEQYF
TRBV10-3	.	.	TRBJ1-1	TGTGCCATCAGTGAGTCCGGGGGTACTGAAGCTTTCTTT	CAISESGGTEAFF
TRBV5-4	.	.	TRBJ2-2	TGTGCCAGCAGCTCACCATCTCAGGGGAACACCGGGGAGCTGTTTTTT	CASSSPSQGNTGELFF
TRBV5-6	.	.	TRBJ1-1	TGTGCCAGCAGCTTGGCCATTAGGACTTTTGCCGGGAGCACTGAAGCTTTCTTT	CASSLAIRTFAGSTEAFF
TRBV7-2	.	.	TRBJ1-3	TGTGCCAGCAGCTTAGGTCGAAGAGGTTTAGGGGATGGAAACACCATATATTTT	CASSLGRRGLGDGNTIYF
TRBV5-1	once	.	TRBJ1-2	TGCGCCAGCAGCCCGGGGGGCGCGGACAGCATCTATGGCTACACCTTC	CASSPGGADSIYGYTF
TRBV9	.	TRBD1	TRBJ1-3	TGTGCCAGCAGCGGCCGACAGGGAAGAGTTGACACCATATATTTT	CASSGRQGRVDTIYF
TRBV18	.	.	TRBJ2-3	TGTGCCAGCTCCGGACTCGTAAGCACAGATACGCAGTATTTT	CASSGLVSTDTQYF
TRBV6-2/TRBV6-3	.	TRBD1	TRBJ2-1	TGTGCCAGCAGTCGACAGGGGGCGCTGCATGATGAGCAGTTCTTC	CASSRQGALHDEQFF
TRBV5-6	few	.	TRBJ2-2	TGTGCCAGCAGCTGGAGAGACAGAGCTACCGGGGAGCTGTTTTTT	CASSWRDRATGELFF
TRBV5-5	once	.	TRBJ2-6	TGTGCCAGCAGGGAGGGACTTTCCGGGGCCAACGTCCTGACTTTC	CASREGLSGANVLTF
TRBV9	.	.	TRBJ1-2	TGTGCCAGCAGCCCCACCCCAGGGTCCAATAACTATGGCTACACCTTC	CASSPTPGSNNYGYTF
TRBV19	.	.	TRBJ2-5	TGTGCCAGTAGTATCTCTCTCTCGTGGGGGCCTCAAGAGACCCAGTACTTC	CASSISLSWGPQETQYF
TRBV5-4	.	TRBD2	TRBJ2-3	TGTGCCAGCAGCGGGAGGGGCACAGATACGCAGTATTTT	CASSGRGTDTQYF
TRBV19	.	.	TRBJ2-3	TGTGCCACCAAGCAGGGCACAGATACGCAGTATTTT	CATKQGTDTQYF
TRBV4-3	.	.	TRBJ2-5	TGCGCCAGCAGCCAAGGGGGGCGGGGGGAGACCCAGTACTTC	CASSQGGRGETQYF
TRBV6-5	.	.	TRBJ1-3	TGTGCCAGCAGTTCGGGATACGGGCACTCTGGAAACACCATATATTTT	CASSSGYGHSGNTIYF
TRBV2	.	.	TRBJ2-7	TGTGCCAGCAGTGAAGAATCGTACGAGCAGTACTTC	CASSEESYEQYF
TRBV6-1	.	.	TRBJ1-2	TGTGCCAGCAGTGAGACAGTGAGGACCGCGGCTTTTAGCTACACCTTC	CASSETVRTAAFSYTF
TRBV7-9	.	TRBD1	TRBJ1-2	TGTGCCAGCAGCTCCCCGGGACAGGGATATGGCTACACCTTC	CASSSPGQGYGYTF
TRBV7-9	.	.	TRBJ2-7	TGTGCCAGCAGCTCTGGACAGAGCTACGAGCAGTACTTC	CASSSGQSYEQYF
TRBV7-8	.	TRBD1	TRBJ2-7	TGTGCCAGCAGCTTAGGACAGGGGGGCGAGCAGTACTTC	CASSLGQGGEQYF
TRBV7-2	few	TRBD1	TRBJ2-7	TGTGCCAGCAGCTTAGCGCAGGGACAGGGGTACGAGCAGTACTTC	CASSLAQGQGYEQYF
TRBV5-4	few	.	TRBJ1-1	TGTGCCAGCAGCTTGGACATAGCACTGTTGAACACTGAAGCTTTCTTT	CASSLDIALLNTEAFF
TRBV7-9	.	.	TRBJ2-3	TGTGCCAGCAGCATCGACTACACAGATACGCAGTATTTT	CASSIDYTDTQYF
TRBV6-5	.	.	TRBJ1-1	TGTGCCAGCAGTTCTAGACGATCGGGTCGGAACACTGAAGCTTTCTTT	CASSSRRSGRNTEAFF
TRBV5-4	once	TRBD1	TRBJ1-2	TGTGCCAGCAGCCCCGGGGACAGGAACTATGGCTACACCTTC	CASSPGDRNYGYTF
TRBV6-2/TRBV6-3	.	.	TRBJ1-1	TGTGCCAGCAGTTACTCCCACCCCGGGGGGCGCATCTCAGCTTTCTTT	CASSYSHPGGRISAFF
TRBV3-1/TRBV3-2	.	.	TRBJ1-1	TGTGCCAGCAGCCAAAACCCTACCTCCCAACAGGGTAAATTGGCTTTCTTT	CASSQNPTSQQGKLAFF
TRBV19	.	TRBD1	TRBJ1-6	TGTGCCAGTACCGGACAGGTGGCGGGTTCACCCCTCCACTTT	CASTGQVAGSPLHF
TRBV2	.	TRBD1	TRBJ1-2	TGTGCCAGCAGTGAGGGGACAGTACACTATGGCTACACCTTC	CASSEGTVHYGYTF
TRBV2	.	TRBD1	TRBJ1-6	TGTGCCAGCACTTACAGGGGATCATCCTATAATTCACCCCTCCACTTT	CASTYRGSSYNSPLHF
TRBV19	.	.	TRBJ2-3	TGTGCCAGTATGAAGGTGTTGGGCAGGAGCACAGATACGCAGTATTTT	CASMKVLGRSTDTQYF
TRBV11-3	.	.	TRBJ1-2	TGTGCCAGCAGCTTAGGTCGTACTAACTATGGCTACACCTTC	CASSLGRTNYGYTF
TRBV5-6	.	.	TRBJ1-1	TGTGCCAGCAGCTTGGGCGGGGAACTTGAAGCTTTCTTT	CASSLGGELEAFF
TRBV7-6	.	TRBD1	TRBJ1-1	TGTGCCAGCAGCTTTGGGACAGGGGTGGTTATAACTGAAGCTTTCTTT	CASSFGTGVVITEAFF
TRBV6-5	.	.	TRBJ2-7	TGTGCCAGCGTTGAGTCCAGGGTGCGTGAGCAGTACTTC	CASVESRVREQYF
TRBV20-1	.	TRBD1	TRBJ2-7	TGCAGTGCTAGCTCTACAGGGGAAGTTTACTTC	CSASSTGEVYF
TRBV4-1	.	TRBD1	TRBJ1-2	TGCGCCAGCAGCCAAGAGGACAGGGATCATGGCTACACCTTC	CASSQEDRDHGYTF
TRBV10-3	.	TRBD2	TRBJ2-3	TGTGCCATCAGCCGACTAGCGGGGGACACAGATACGCAGTATTTT	CAISRLAGDTDTQYF
TRBV10-3	.	.	TRBJ1-2	TGTGCCATCAGTGGTCCCCCCACAGGGAGAAGCTATGGCTACACCTTC	CAISGPPTGRSYGYTF
TRBV5-8	.	.	TRBJ1-2	TGTGCCAGCAGCTTGGCCGGGGGGGACTATGGCTACACCTTC	CASSLAGGDYGYTF
TRBV4-3	.	.	TRBJ1-6	TGCGCCAGCAGCCCCCACCCCGACGCAGGGGAGGGGGGGTCACCCCTCCACTTT	CASSPHPDAGEGGSPLHF
TRBV5-1	.	.	TRBJ2-3	TGCGCCAGCAGCTTGGGTGGGGGGGCCCCCGGCACAGATACGCAGTATTTT	CASSLGGGAPGTDTQYF